These 16 T cell receptor beta chains came from one sample sequenced in a study of T cell changes during pregnancy in multiple sclerosis. Some clones are missing from TCRdb's copy, which holds only in-frame ones; the method was immunoSEQ multiplex PCR. The data show tens of thousands of clones, with about 91% seen just once and approximately 5% held by the top ten. The sequencing here drew on CD8+ T cells from peripheral blood mononuclear cells, taken before pregnancy. These receptors were taken from a female donor with multiple sclerosis, enrolled in a pregnancy study.

The V call is TRBV27, the J call TRBJ1-3; 7 nucleotides line up with TRBD1. The CDR3 has 13 residues. J lost 3 bases, V lost 7 bases, and 3 bases had no gene match. Germline lookup yields CDR1 MNHEY and CDR2 SMNVEV (reference sequence). CDR3 in amino acids: CASTSGGGNTIYF. In DNA form, the CDR3 reads TGTGCCAGCACCTCAGGGGGTGGAAACACCATATATTTT.

CDR3 nucleotides: TGTGCCAGCAGTCCAGGGTATTCGGATGGCTACACCTTC. It is translated as CASSPGYSDGYTF. The rearrangement uses TRBV6-5 and TRBJ1-2; D possibly corresponds to TRBD1 (5 bases). CDR3 length: 13 residues. The germline gives CDR1 MNHEY, CDR2 SVGAGI. V dropped 5 bases and J dropped 6 bases, with 13 bases sitting between them.

The CDR3 nucleotides read TGTGCCAGCAGTGTGGTGCGGGGGGGCACAGATACGCAGTATTTT. Translated, it gives CASSVVRGGTDTQYF. The chain recombines TRBV6-1 with TRBJ2-3, with 8 bases aligning to TRBD2. V lost 4 bases, J lost 1 base, and 4 bases stayed unmatched. This CDR3 is built from 15 residues. Germline values: CDR1 MNHNS, CDR2 SASEGT.

This chain joins TRBV19 and TRBJ1-1; 9 bases map to TRBD1. With V trimmed by 7 bases and J by 6 bases, 6 bases remained unmatched. Per the germline V gene, CDR1 is LNHDA and CDR2 is SQIVND (reference sequence). This CDR3 is 13 amino acids long. CDR3 sequence: CASMVGQGSEAFF. The CDR3 nucleotides are TGTGCCAGTATGGTGGGACAGGGCTCTGAAGCTTTCTTT.

The genes are TRBV11-2 and TRBJ1-3; D gene uncertain. The CDR3 spans 13 residues. Between the trimmed V and J ends, which lost 5 bases and 3 bases, there was a span of 8 bases. Germline CDR1 and CDR2: SGHAT and FQNNGV. CDR3 in DNA: TGTGCCAGCAGCCTAGGAGGTGGAAACACCATATATTTT. Translating gives CASSLGGGNTIYF.

The chain uses TRBV9 and TRBJ2-7, with a possible D match to TRBD2 (7 bases). Germline lookup yields CDR1 SGDLS and CDR2 YYNGEE. Trimming pared 3 bases from V and 5 bases from J, leaving 21 bases between. The CDR3 is made up of 16 amino acids. CDR3 sequence: CASSEGGRGLKNEQYF. The CDR3, as DNA: TGTGCCAGCAGCGAGGGGGGGAGGGGTTTGAAGAACGAGCAGTACTTC.

This chain joins TRBV13 and TRBJ2-2, with 14 bases identical to TRBD2. Trimming took 4 bases from V and 6 from J; bases not matched to a gene: 4. The CDR3 consists of 16 residues. Per germline, CDR1 PRHDT and CDR2 FYEKMQ (reference sequence). CDR3 region: CASSWTSGGTAGELFF. CDR3 DNA sequence: TGTGCCAGCAGCTGGACTAGCGGGGGGACGGCCGGGGAGCTGTTTTTT.

V gene TRBV27 combines with J gene TRBJ1-1; D is undetermined. The germline CDR1 and CDR2 sequences are MNHEY and SMNVEV (reference sequence). The CDR3 has 12 residues. V lost 5 bases, J lost 4 bases, and 8 bases lay in between. For the CDR3, the DNA is TGTGCCAGCAGTCTCCCAGGCACTGAAGCTTTCTTT. This codes for CASSLPGTEAFF.

The gene calls are TRBV7-6 and TRBJ1-1; 9 bases align to TRBD1. Germline lookup yields CDR1 SGHVS and CDR2 FNYEAQ. With V trimmed by 5 bases and J by 3 bases, 16 bases remained unmatched. CDR3 length: 18 amino acids. The CDR3 reads CASSHSIPGTGQDTEAFF. For the CDR3, the DNA is TGTGCCAGCAGCCATTCGATCCCCGGGACAGGGCAGGACACTGAAGCTTTCTTT.

The chain uses TRBV12-5 and TRBJ1-5; no definite D call. The V end was cut by 1 base, the J end by 5 bases, with 6 bases between. Germline V gene data show CDR1 as LGHNT and CDR2 as FRNRAP. The CDR3 extends over 13 amino acids. The CDR3 loop is CASGLGRDQPQHF. The CDR3 DNA sequence: TGTGCTAGTGGTTTGGGGCGGGATCAGCCCCAGCATTTT. Full variable domain (remainder filled in from reference TRBV12-5 and TRBJ1-5): DARVTQTPRHKVTEMGQEVTMRCQPILGHNTVFWYRQTMMQGLELLAYFRNRAPLDDSGMPKDRFSAEMPDATLATLKIQPSEPRDSAVYFCASGLGRDQPQHFGDGTRLSIL.

The rearrangement uses TRBV29-1 and TRBJ1-2, with 9 bases lining up with TRBD1. Trimming cost V 4 bases and J 8 bases; bases outside gene matches: 5. CDR3 length: 12 amino acids. Germline V lookup: CDR1 SQVTM, CDR2 ANQGSEA. The CDR3 protein is CSVVLQGAGYTF. CDR3 nucleotide sequence: TGCAGCGTTGTTCTACAGGGGGCAGGCTACACCTTC. The variable domain in full, with the rest retrieved from reference TRBV29-1 and TRBJ1-2, is SAVISQKPSRDICQRGTSLTIQCQVDSQVTMMFWYRQQPGQSLTLIATANQGSEATYESGFVIDKFPISRPNLTFSTLTVSNMSPEDSSIYLCSVVLQGAGYTFGSGTRLTVV.

This sequence joins TRBV13 and TRBJ2-3; 8 bases match TRBD1. The CDR3 extends over 15 amino acids. V was pared by 3 bases and J by 0 bases, with 2 bases of the junction left unmatched. Germline V CDR1 and CDR2: PRHDT, FYEKMQ (reference sequence). Here the CDR3 reads CASSFGDRSTDTQYF. The CDR3 DNA sequence: TGTGCCAGCAGCTTTGGGGACAGGAGCACAGATACGCAGTATTTT.

The rearrangement uses TRBV4-1 and TRBJ1-2; no definite D call. V was trimmed by 0 bases and J by 0 bases, leaving 11 bases between them. The CDR3 has 16 residues. Germline lookup yields CDR1 MGHRA and CDR2 YSYEKL. CDR3 amino acids: CASSQDQGVPNYGYTF. The CDR3 DNA is TGCGCCAGCAGCCAAGATCAAGGAGTCCCTAACTATGGCTACACCTTC.

J is TRBJ2-1 and V is TRBV7-3; D is ambiguous. V dropped 2 bases and J dropped 8 bases, with 10 bases sitting between them. The CDR3 has 13 residues. Germline lookup yields CDR1 SGHTA and CDR2 FQGTGA. CDR3 nucleotides: TGTGCCAGCAGCTTATCGGTTTTAGATGAGCAGTTCTTC. Protein sequence: CASSLSVLDEQFF.

The chain couples TRBV5-4 to TRBJ2-1; a weak D match, TRBD2 (5 bases). The V and J ends lost 4 bases and 5 bases respectively, with 16 bases between them. Germline CDR1 is SGHNT and CDR2 is YYREEE (reference sequence). The CDR3 is 15 residues long. CDR3 in DNA: TGTGCCAGCAGCCTACAAGCGGACCGAGACAATGAGCAGTTCTTC. Translation: CASSLQADRDNEQFF. Together with reference TRBV5-4 and TRBJ2-1, the CDR3 gives the full variable domain: ETGVTQSPTHLIKTRGQQVTLRCSSQSGHNTVSWYQQALGQGPQFIFQYYREEENGRGNFPPRFSGLQFPNYSSELNVNALELDDSALYLCASSLQADRDNEQFFGPGTRLTVL.

The rearrangement joins TRBV6-4 to TRBJ2-3; D gene unclear. Deletions cut 6 bases from V and 0 bases from J, with 13 bases between. Germline assignment: CDR1 MRHNA and CDR2 SNTAGT. The CDR3 runs 15 residues. The CDR3 loop is CASRVLHTSTDTQYF. The CDR3 DNA reads TGTGCCAGCAGAGTACTTCATACTAGCACAGATACGCAGTATTTT.